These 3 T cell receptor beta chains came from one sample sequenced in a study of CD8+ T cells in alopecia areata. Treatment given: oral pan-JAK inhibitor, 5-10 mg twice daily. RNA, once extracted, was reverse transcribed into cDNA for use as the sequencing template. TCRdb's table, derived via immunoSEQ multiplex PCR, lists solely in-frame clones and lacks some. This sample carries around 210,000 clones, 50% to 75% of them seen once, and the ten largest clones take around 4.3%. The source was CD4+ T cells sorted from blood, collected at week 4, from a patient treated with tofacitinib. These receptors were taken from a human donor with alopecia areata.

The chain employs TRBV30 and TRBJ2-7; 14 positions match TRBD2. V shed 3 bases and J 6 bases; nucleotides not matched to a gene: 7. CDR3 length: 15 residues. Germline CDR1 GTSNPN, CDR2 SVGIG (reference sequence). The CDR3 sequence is CAWRPGLAGAGEQYF. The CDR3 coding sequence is TGTGCCTGGAGACCGGGACTAGCGGGAGCTGGCGAGCAGTACTTC.

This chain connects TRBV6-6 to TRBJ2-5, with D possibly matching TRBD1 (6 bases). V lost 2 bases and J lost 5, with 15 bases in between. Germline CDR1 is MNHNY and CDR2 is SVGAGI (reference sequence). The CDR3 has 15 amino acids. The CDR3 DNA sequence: TGTGCCAGCAGTTACGGGGGCGTGGGTAGGGAGACCCAGTACTTC. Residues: CASSYGGVGRETQYF.

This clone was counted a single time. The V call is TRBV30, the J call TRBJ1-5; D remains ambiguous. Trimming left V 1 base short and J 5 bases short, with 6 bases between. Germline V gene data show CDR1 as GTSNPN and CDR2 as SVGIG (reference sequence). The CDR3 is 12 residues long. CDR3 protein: CAWSGTDQPQHF. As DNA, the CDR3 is TGTGCCTGGAGTGGAACCGATCAGCCCCAGCATTTT.